Each of the 28 T cell receptor beta chains below was sequenced from the same sample in a study of identical twins. Each CDR3 protein is one row after TCRdb ran MiXCR on the 5' RACE reads. The table records about 530,000 distinct CDR3 sequences, 12% to 15% of them present only once. The data also belong to a second study, concerning yellow fever vaccine responses in identical twins.

The specimen sequenced was CD4+ T cells sorted from blood. The receptor set was obtained from a woman under 30 in good health.

The chain is built from TRBV28 and TRBJ1-1; no reliable D call. Trimming took 4 bases from V and 7 from J, leaving 16 bases between them. The CDR3 spans 14 residues. Germline CDR1 MDHEN, CDR2 SYDVKM. CDR3 in DNA: TGTGCCAGCAGTTCTCCCCTTAGGACGGATGAAGCTTTCTTT. Translating it yields CASSSPLRTDEAFF.

As DNA, the CDR3 is TGTGCCAGCAGCCAAGAATTCGGCAGAACCACCGGGGAGCTGTTTTTT. Translation: CASSQEFGRTTGELFF. This chain uses TRBV3-1 with TRBJ2-2; D not certain. CDR1 is LGHDT and CDR2 is YNNKEL in the germline V gene (reference sequence). CDR3 length equals 16 residues. Trimming took 0 bases from V and 4 from J, leaving 12 bases between them.

This clonotype has a handful of counts. The chain links TRBV29-1 to TRBJ2-1, with D perhaps TRBD2 (5 bases). The germline V gene has CDR1 SQVTM and CDR2 ANQGSEA. Trimming stripped 3 bases from V and 13 bases from J, with 13 bases between. The CDR3 length is 11 residues. In nucleotides, the CDR3 is TGCAGCGTTGAGAGTCTAGCTGGTCAGTTCTTC. Its protein product is CSVESLAGQFF.

This clonotype has a handful of counts. Relative to the germline gene, one junction end is altered; a read error may explain this. This chain connects TRBV28 to TRBJ1-2; D is unresolved. CDR3 length: 11 residues. Germline CDR1 reads MDHEN; CDR2 reads SYDVKM. The CDR3 reads CASGFGVGYTF. The DNA for the CDR3 is TGTGCCAGCGGTTTCGGGGTCGGCTACACCTTC.

The chain uses TRBV15 and TRBJ2-1; 7 nucleotides align to TRBD2. V lost 3 bases and J lost 9; bases outside the gene matches: 5. The CDR3 loop spans 13 amino acids. Germline V gene sequence: CDR1 LNHNV, CDR2 YYDKDF (reference sequence). The CDR3 bases are TGTGCCACCAGCAGCGGGGGGATCGGTGAGCAGTTCTTC. This translates into CATSSGGIGEQFF.

The CDR3 nucleotides are TGTGCCAGCAGTGTATCTTACTATGGCTACACCTTC. Its translation is CASSVSYYGYTF. This sequence joins TRBV13 and TRBJ1-2, with no clear D. This CDR3 comprises 12 residues. V dropped 6 bases and J dropped 3 bases, with 8 bases sitting between them. CDR1 is PRHDT and CDR2 is FYEKMQ in the germline V gene (reference sequence).

The gene calls are TRBV8-2 and TRBJ2-3. TRBV8-2 is a listed pseudogene. The CDR3 extends over 9 amino acids. This chain's CDR3 is CGSTDTQYF. Written as DNA, the CDR3 is TGTGGAAGCACAGATACGCAGTATTTT.

The chain recombines TRBV29-1 with TRBJ2-7; D perhaps matches TRBD2 (5 bases). V dropped 2 bases and J dropped 7 bases, with 12 bases sitting between them. The germline CDR1 and CDR2 sequences are SQVTM and ANQGSEA. This CDR3 is built from 12 residues. The CDR3 region has the DNA TGCAGCGTTGAAAAAGCCCGAGGGGAGCAGTACTTC. This translates into CSVEKARGEQYF.

The chain has TRBV4-1 and TRBJ2-7, with 15 bases aligning to TRBD2. Germline trimming cut 0 bases from V and 3 bases from J; bases unmatched to any gene: 0. The CDR3 extends over 16 amino acids. Germline V gene data show CDR1 as MGHRA and CDR2 as YSYEKL. DNA for the CDR3: TGCGCCAGCAGCCAAGAGGGACTAGCGGGAGGCTACGAGCAGTACTTC. Its translation: CASSQEGLAGGYEQYF.

This chain links TRBV28 with TRBJ2-7, with TRBD2 matching over 12 bases. J was trimmed by 6 bases and V by 5 bases; bases with no gene match: 8. The CDR3 is made up of 15 amino acids. CDR1 and CDR2 (germline): MDHEN, SYDVKM. The CDR3 sequence is CASSRRLAGDFEQYF. In DNA form, the CDR3 reads TGTGCCAGCAGTCGGAGACTAGCGGGAGACTTCGAGCAGTACTTC.

The chain has TRBV2 and TRBJ2-7, with 10 bases matching TRBD2. Per germline, CDR1 SNHLY and CDR2 FYNNEI. V dropped 5 bases and J dropped 4; count of bases not matched to a gene: 2. The CDR3 spans 13 residues. The chain's CDR3 is CASSTSGIYEQYF. The DNA for the CDR3 is TGTGCCAGCAGTACTAGCGGGATATACGAGCAGTACTTC.

This clonotype appeared many times. The V gene is TRBV7-2, the J gene TRBJ2-1; 8 nucleotides align to TRBD2. Germline V lookup: CDR1 SGHTA, CDR2 FQGNSA. The CDR3 length is 14 residues. The trim removed 5 bases at V and 7 bases at J, leaving 7 bases unmatched. CDR3 residues: CASSPRIAGNEQFF. DNA of the CDR3: TGTGCCAGCAGCCCCCGGATAGCGGGGAATGAGCAGTTCTTC.

This clonotype was observed a handful of times. The chain uses TRBV11-2 and TRBJ2-7, with 8 positions matching TRBD2. The CDR3 is made up of 16 amino acids. Looked up from germline, CDR1 is SGHAT and CDR2 is FQNNGV. Trimming removed 7 bases from V and 5 bases from J; junction bases left unmatched: 16. This CDR3 is CASIPASGTSRHEQYF. Here the CDR3 DNA reads TGTGCCAGCATCCCCGCCTCCGGGACTAGTAGGCACGAGCAGTACTTC. The complete variable domain, with remaining parts taken from reference TRBV11-2 and TRBJ2-7, reads EAGVAQSPRYKIIEKRQSVAFWCNPISGHATLYWYQQILGQGPKLLIQFQNNGVVDDSQLPKDRFSAERLKGVDSTLKIQPAKLEDSAVYLCASIPASGTSRHEQYFGPGTRLTVT.

The chain uses TRBV5-1 and TRBJ2-3, with D hard to call. The V end was cut by 0 bases, the J end by 1 base, with 15 bases between. Germline V lookup: CDR1 SGHRS, CDR2 YFSETQ. The CDR3 runs 17 residues. The chain's CDR3 is CASSLAVTFDGTDTQYF. For the CDR3, the DNA is TGCGCCAGCAGCTTGGCGGTGACATTTGATGGCACAGATACGCAGTATTTT.

Only a few counts were recorded for this clonotype. The V call is TRBV10-2, the J call TRBJ1-6; maybe TRBD1 (5 bases). This CDR3 is 16 amino acids long. The V end was cut by 6 bases, the J end by 9 bases, with 21 bases between. From germline, CDR1 is WSHSY and CDR2 SAAADI. This chain's CDR3 is CASRGPGTELSSPLHF. In nucleotides, the CDR3 is TGCGCCAGCAGGGGCCCTGGGACGGAATTAAGTTCACCCCTCCACTTT.

There are a few counts of this clonotype. J is TRBJ2-3 and V is TRBV7-3; D uncertain. Germline CDR1 and CDR2: SGHTA and FQGTGA. CDR3 length: 13 residues. V lost 0 bases and J lost 4, with 5 bases in between. The DNA for the CDR3 is TGTGCCAGCAGCTTAACTGTAGCAGATACGCAGTATTTT. This gives the protein CASSLTVADTQYF. Full variable domain (missing parts from reference TRBV7-3 and TRBJ2-3): GAGVSQTPSNKVTEKGKYVELRCDPISGHTALYWYRQSLGQGPEFLIYFQGTGAADDSGLPNDRFFAVRPEGSVSTLKIQRTERGDSAVYLCASSLTVADTQYFGPGTRLTVL.

In its sample, this clonotype was seen many times. This sequence joins TRBV6-5 and TRBJ2-7; a weak D match, TRBD1 (5 bases). The CDR3 has 15 residues. V was clipped by 0 bases and J by 3 bases, with 12 bases between them. Per germline, CDR1 MNHEY and CDR2 SVGAGI. The CDR3 protein is CASSYSWKGYYEQYF. CDR3 bases: TGTGCCAGCAGTTACTCGTGGAAGGGGTACTACGAGCAGTACTTC.

This clonotype was observed a handful of times. This chain links TRBV29-1 with TRBJ1-1; D gene unclear. This CDR3 is built from 12 residues. Per germline, CDR1 SQVTM and CDR2 ANQGSEA. The V and J ends lost 3 bases and 0 bases respectively, with 5 bases between them. As DNA, the CDR3 is TGCAGCGTTGAGAGATTGAACACTGAAGCTTTCTTT. Encoded protein: CSVERLNTEAFF.

The chain couples TRBV6-5 to TRBJ1-1; no firm D call. With 1 base removed from V and 0 bases from J, the gap between germline ends came to 15 bases. This CDR3 region has 17 residues. Looked up from germline, CDR1 is MNHEY and CDR2 is SVGAGI. The CDR3 sequence is CASSYFLLGSMNTEAFF. The CDR3 coding sequence is TGTGCCAGCAGTTACTTCCTACTGGGCTCCATGAACACTGAAGCTTTCTTT.

The J gene is TRBJ2-1, the V gene TRBV7-9; TRBD1 or TRBD2 may be the D gene (5 bases each). V lost 2 bases and J 0 bases, leaving 14 bases between the germline ends. From germline, CDR1 is SEHNR and CDR2 FQNEAQ (reference sequence). CDR3 size: 17 residues. CDR3 in amino acids: CASSLRGPMSSYNEQFF. CDR3 coding DNA: TGTGCCAGCAGCTTAAGGGGACCGATGAGCTCCTACAATGAGCAGTTCTTC.

The V gene is TRBV14, the J gene TRBJ1-1; D is undetermined. Trimming left V 6 bases short and J 0 bases short, with 8 bases between. Per germline, CDR1 SGHDN and CDR2 FVKESK. This CDR3 contains 13 residues. This CDR3 is CASRRALNTEAFF. The DNA for the CDR3 is TGTGCCAGCAGGAGGGCCCTGAACACTGAAGCTTTCTTT.

The sample holds a few counts of this clonotype. This chain joins TRBV14 and TRBJ2-5, with D possibly matching TRBD2 (6 bases). Germline V gene lookup returns CDR1 SGHDN and CDR2 FVKESK. The CDR3 sequence is 15 residues long. V dropped 1 base and J dropped 4 bases, with 13 bases sitting between them. CDR3 sequence: CASSQGGRGGETQYF. CDR3 bases: TGTGCCAGCAGCCAAGGTGGAAGGGGAGGAGAGACCCAGTACTTC.

The V and J genes are TRBV12-3 or TRBV12-4 and TRBJ1-6; perhaps TRBD1 as D (5 bases). Trimming left V 6 bases short and J 10 bases short, with 16 bases between. This CDR3 contains 14 residues. The CDR3 region has the DNA TGTGCCAGCAGCCCTGGCTCCCAGGGATCACCCCTCCACTTT. Encoded protein: CASSPGSQGSPLHF.

This clonotype was picked up a small number of times. The chain recombines TRBV18 with TRBJ2-7; the match to TRBD1 covers 9 bases. In germline, CDR1 is KGHSH, CDR2 LQKENI. The trim removed 0 bases at V and 1 base at J, leaving 1 base unmatched. This CDR3 contains 15 residues. CDR3 protein: CASSPPGQGSYEQYF. DNA for the CDR3: TGTGCCAGCTCACCACCCGGACAGGGGTCCTACGAGCAGTACTTC.

This clonotype was seen many times. The gene calls are TRBV29-1 and TRBJ2-1, with 7 bases identical to TRBD2. J gave up 6 bases and V 3 bases, and 8 bases lay outside the gene matches. Germline loops: CDR1 SQVTM, CDR2 ANQGSEA. The CDR3 has 14 residues. The CDR3 reads CSVDRAGALNEQFF. DNA of the CDR3: TGCAGCGTTGACCGGGCGGGAGCTCTCAATGAGCAGTTCTTC.

This clonotype occurred a few times. Here the CDR3 reads CASHDGRNTEAFF. The CDR3 nucleotides read TGTGCCAGCCACGACGGCCGGAACACTGAAGCTTTCTTT. The rearrangement links TRBV10-3 to TRBJ1-1; no definite D call. The CDR3 runs 13 residues. CDR1 ENHRY and CDR2 SYGVKD come from the germline V gene. With 10 bases removed from V and 1 base from J, the gap between germline ends came to 13 bases.

The CDR3 DNA is TGTGCCAGCAGGGAGGGATCAGGTGGGGCCTACGAGCAGTACGTC. Translated: CASREGSGGAYEQYV. V gene TRBV6-1 combines with J gene TRBJ2-7; a weak D match, TRBD2 (6 bases). This CDR3 has 15 amino acids. Trimming pared 6 bases from V and 2 bases from J, leaving 17 bases between. Looked up from germline, CDR1 is MNHNS and CDR2 is SASEGT.

The chain has TRBV4-2 and TRBJ2-7, with TRBD2 identical over 11 bases. This CDR3 contains 18 residues. V shed 4 bases, J shed 0 bases, and the junction held 11 bases outside the gene matches. Germline V lookup: CDR1 LGHNA, CDR2 YNFKEQ. CDR3 in DNA: TGTGCCAGCAGCCCCCGATTCTCGACTAGCGGGGTCTCCTACGAGCAGTACTTC. Its translation is CASSPRFSTSGVSYEQYF.